The next 18 T cell receptor beta chains were all read from a single sample in a study of CD8+ T cells in alopecia areata. Sequencing templates came from extracted RNA that was reverse transcribed into cDNA. Data came from immunoSEQ multiplex PCR; TCRdb stores just in-frame clones and leaves some out. The top ten hold more than 15% of the sample, which has 90,000 or so clones, roughly two fifths seen once. Documented treatment: oral pan-JAK inhibitor, 5-10 mg twice daily. The source material was CD8+ T cells sorted from blood, sampled at week 24, from a patient treated with tofacitinib. The receptors were sampled from a human donor with alopecia areata.

The chain combines TRBV30 with TRBJ2-4; TRBD1 aligns across 9 bases. The CDR3 sequence is 14 residues long. Trimming removed 5 bases from V and 2 bases from J; junction bases left unmatched: 4. Germline loops: CDR1 GTSNPN, CDR2 SVGIG (reference sequence). CDR3 protein: CAWGTGISKNIQYF. DNA for the CDR3: TGTGCCTGGGGGACAGGGATTTCCAAAAACATTCAGTACTTC.

The chain employs TRBV30 and TRBJ2-2; 11 bases fit TRBD2. This CDR3 has 17 amino acids. Germline CDR1 and CDR2: GTSNPN and SVGIG (reference sequence). The V gene end was trimmed by 5 bases and the J gene end by 5 bases; junction bases not matched to a gene: 13. CDR3 sequence: CAWGGLSGRAGTGELFF. The CDR3, as DNA: TGTGCCTGGGGCGGTCTTAGCGGGAGGGCCGGGACCGGGGAGCTGTTTTTT.

This clone was picked up a small number of times. This sequence joins TRBV29-1 and TRBJ2-1, with 8 bases fitting TRBD1. The CDR3 is 14 residues long. The germline gives CDR1 SQVTM, CDR2 ANQGSEA. V gave up 4 bases and J gave up 1 base; unmatched junction bases: 3. CDR3 sequence reads: CSVAGGASYNEQFF. The CDR3 DNA follows: TGCAGCGTTGCAGGGGGCGCGTCCTACAATGAGCAGTTCTTC.

This chain links TRBV5-1 with TRBJ2-7; 8 nucleotides match TRBD2. CDR1 and CDR2 from the germline V gene are SGHRS and YFSETQ. The CDR3 has 17 amino acids. Germline trimming cut 3 bases from V and 0 bases from J; bases unmatched to any gene: 11. CDR3 bases: TGCGCCAGCAGCTATACTGCGGGACTAGGTCCCTCCTACGAGCAGTACTTC. Translation: CASSYTAGLGPSYEQYF.

This clone was seen only a few times. The chain recombines TRBV13 with TRBJ2-7; TRBD1 matches at 7 bases. This CDR3 comprises 14 residues. CDR1 PRHDT and CDR2 FYEKMQ come from the germline V gene (reference sequence). V lost 5 bases and J lost 6; bases outside the gene matches: 10. As DNA, the CDR3 is TGTGCCAGCAGCCCCGACAGGGAAGTTGGCGAGCAGTACTTC. Translation: CASSPDREVGEQYF.

This clone was counted between two and nine times. The rearrangement links TRBV10-3 to TRBJ2-1; D remains unclear. Germline CDR1 ENHRY, CDR2 SYGVKD. The V gene lost 6 bases and the J gene lost 5 bases, with 11 bases spanning the gap. This CDR3 contains 13 residues. The CDR3 sequence: CAISPDGDNEQFF. CDR3 bases: TGTGCCATCAGCCCAGACGGCGACAATGAGCAGTTCTTC.

This clone came up a few times. This chain links TRBV28 with TRBJ2-4; D call uncertain. Trimming shortened V by 3 bases and J by 2 bases, and 11 bases separated the two germline ends. The CDR3 sequence is 15 residues long. CDR1 is MDHEN and CDR2 is SYDVKM in the germline V gene. CDR3: CASSFVVSTKNIQYF. The DNA for the CDR3 is TGTGCCAGCAGTTTTGTGGTTTCTACCAAAAACATTCAGTACTTC.

The J gene is TRBJ2-6, the V gene TRBV27; 8 bases map to TRBD2. CDR3 length equals 15 residues. Germline V lookup: CDR1 MNHEY, CDR2 SMNVEV (reference sequence). V lost 3 bases and J lost 2; bases outside the gene matches: 0. CDR3: CASSFGGAGANVLTF. The CDR3 nucleotides read TGTGCCAGCAGTTTCGGGGGGGCTGGGGCCAACGTCCTGACTTTC.

Note on this clone: Within the sample, other DNA sequences also encode this same CDR3. The rearrangement uses TRBV29-1 and TRBJ2-7, with D tentatively TRBD1 (6 bases). The germline V gene encodes CDR1 SQVTM and CDR2 ANQGSEA. CDR3 length: 13 amino acids. V was shortened by 3 bases and J by 0 bases, with 9 bases between the two germline ends. The CDR3 DNA follows: TGCAGCGTTGAGGGACAAGACTCCTACGAGCAGTACTTC. Residues: CSVEGQDSYEQYF.

The chain combines TRBV7-2 with TRBJ2-7; 11 bases fit TRBD1. The J segment lost 3 bases and the V segment lost 6 bases, leaving 7 bases of the junction unmatched. Germline V gene sequence: CDR1 SGHTA, CDR2 FQGNSA. This CDR3 is 15 amino acids long. CDR3 coding DNA: TGTGCCAGCAGTTTTCCGGGACAGGGGGTCTACGAGCAGTACTTC. Translation gives CASSFPGQGVYEQYF. The full variable domain, with the rest looked up from reference TRBV7-2 and TRBJ2-7, is GAGVSQSPSNKVTEKGKDVELRCDPISGHTALYWYRQSLGQGLEFLIYFQGNSAPDKSGLPSDRFSAERTGGSVSTLTIQRTQQEDSAVYLCASSFPGQGVYEQYFGPGTRLTVT.

V usage is TRBV4-1 and J usage is TRBJ2-7, with D unclear. V gave up 0 bases and J gave up 0 bases, with 9 bases separating them. Germline V gene data show CDR1 as MGHRA and CDR2 as YSYEKL. The CDR3 has 15 residues. Here the CDR3 DNA reads TGCGCCAGCAGCCAAGATCCCAGGAGCTCCTACGAGCAGTACTTC. Translation gives CASSQDPRSSYEQYF.

This clone was found a few times. The V call is TRBV14, the J call TRBJ2-6; D is uncertain. The CDR3 is 16 residues long. The V end lost 3 bases, the J end lost 2 bases, and 11 bases lay between the germline ends. Germline CDR1 is SGHDN and CDR2 is FVKESK. CDR3 coding DNA: TGTGCCAGCAGCCAGCCCCTATTAACTGGGGCCAACGTCCTGACTTTC. Protein: CASSQPLLTGANVLTF.

The chain employs TRBV19 and TRBJ2-5, with 8 bases that match TRBD2. Germline V lookup: CDR1 LNHDA, CDR2 SQIVND (reference sequence). The junction had 8 bases not matched to a gene; V was cut back by 2 bases and J by 3 bases. The CDR3 is 16 amino acids. The CDR3 reads CASSILGTSGEETQYF. The CDR3, as DNA: TGTGCCAGTAGTATATTAGGAACTAGCGGTGAAGAGACCCAGTACTTC.

The chain uses TRBV10-3 and TRBJ1-2, with D perhaps TRBD1 (5 bases). V shed 10 bases and J shed 4 bases, with 16 bases lying between them. The CDR3 totals 13 residues. Germline V gene data show CDR1 as ENHRY and CDR2 as SYGVKD. The CDR3 sequence: CATDGRDGYGYTF. As DNA, the CDR3 is TGTGCCACAGATGGCCGGGACGGCTATGGCTACACCTTC.

This clone has more than one count but fewer than ten. This chain joins TRBV15 and TRBJ1-1, with D possibly TRBD1 on 5 matching bases. Between the trimmed V and J ends, which lost 0 bases and 4 bases, there was a span of 12 bases. CDR1 is LNHNV, CDR2 YYDKDF, per germline (reference sequence). The CDR3 is 15 amino acids. The CDR3 region has the DNA TGTGCCACCAGCAGAGACACAGGCGTTGGCACTGAAGCTTTCTTT. As protein: CATSRDTGVGTEAFF.

The chain is built from TRBV6-1 and TRBJ2-7, with 9 bases aligning to TRBD1. V lost 8 bases and J lost 5; bases outside the gene matches: 10. The CDR3 has 14 residues. Germline V gene data show CDR1 as MNHNS and CDR2 as SASEGT. The CDR3 nucleotides are TGTGCCAGCGCCAGTACAGGGGGCAACCACGAGCAGTACTTC. Protein product: CASASTGGNHEQYF.

In this sample, this clone turned up a few times. The genes are TRBV7-6 and TRBJ2-7; TRBD1 matches 7 bases. V gave up 4 bases and J gave up 6 bases; unmatched junction bases: 12. Germline V lookup: CDR1 SGHVS, CDR2 FNYEAQ. This CDR3 is built from 15 residues. CDR3 sequence (DNA): TGTGCCAGCAGCTGGGGGAACAGGGGCCGGGCCGAGCAGTACTTC. This sequence encodes CASSWGNRGRAEQYF.

This rearrangement joins TRBV29-1 to TRBJ1-2; tentatively, D is TRBD1 (6 bases). Trimming cost V 5 bases and J 2 bases, with 15 bases left between them. The CDR3 is 14 amino acids. Germline lookup yields CDR1 SQVTM and CDR2 ANQGSEA. CDR3 DNA sequence: TGCAGCGTTTCCCGGACAGAGAGGAACTATGGCTACACCTTC. Its translation is CSVSRTERNYGYTF.